The TCR beta chain described here comes from a study of T cell responses to AZD1222 COVID-19 vaccine. Whole-study findings and limits: Targeting of unmutated variant regions was reportedly seen in nearly half of spike-specific TCRs. Females made up more of the donors, who were largely white British, and clonal diversity may have come out too low.

Trimming stripped 0 bases from V and 4 bases from J, with 5 bases between. The CDR3 loop spans 13 amino acids. Germline-derived CDR1 and CDR2 are SGDLS and YYNGEE. Here immunoSEQ multiplex PCR was the method, and the copy in TCRdb shows in-frame clones only, minus some. The sample holds about 200,000 clones; 85% to 95% are singletons and the top ten take less than 1.2%. About this clone itself: Its antigen is not identified.

The clonotype was recovered from an adult who received the AZD1222 COVID-19 vaccine. The genes are TRBV9 and TRBJ2-1; no clear D gene. The sample consisted of peripheral blood, taken 28 days after the second AZD1222 dose. CDR3 DNA: TGTGCCAGCAGCGTAGATGGGTACAATGAGCAGTTCTTC. Amino acids: CASSVDGYNEQFF.